This TCR beta chain was sequenced in a study of cytomegalovirus exposure and HLA in healthy donors. About this clone itself: Antigen specificity is unknown.

The PCR used 60 Vbeta and 13 Jbeta primers. TCRdb keeps only in-frame clones here, not all; method: immunoSEQ multiplex PCR. The sample has more than 130,000 clones; around 83% are singletons. Whole-study results and caveats: It was assumed in the presence/absence analyses that sequencing depth was roughly uniform across donors.

The CDR3 covers 18 residues. V gave up 5 bases and J gave up 0 bases; unmatched junction bases: 6. CDR1 KGHSH and CDR2 LQKENI come from the germline V gene. The clonotype originates from a man in his forties in good health and CMV-seropositive. Sequencing used PBMCs. V is TRBV18 and J is TRBJ2-6; 11 nucleotides match TRBD2. CDR3 loop: CASSSLAGGGSGANVLTF. The DNA of the CDR3 is TGTGCCAGCTCATCCCTAGCGGGAGGCGGCTCTGGGGCCAACGTCCTGACTTTC.